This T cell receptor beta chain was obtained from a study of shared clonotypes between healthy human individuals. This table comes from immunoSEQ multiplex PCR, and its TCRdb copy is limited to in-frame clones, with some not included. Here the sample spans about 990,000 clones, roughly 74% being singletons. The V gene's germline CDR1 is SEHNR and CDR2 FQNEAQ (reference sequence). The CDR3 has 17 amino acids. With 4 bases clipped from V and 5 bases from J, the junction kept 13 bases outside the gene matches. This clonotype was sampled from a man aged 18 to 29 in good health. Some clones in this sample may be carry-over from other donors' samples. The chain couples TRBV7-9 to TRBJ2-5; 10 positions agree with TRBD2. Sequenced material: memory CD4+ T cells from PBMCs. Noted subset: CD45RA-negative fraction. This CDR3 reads CASSSPKREGLGETQYF. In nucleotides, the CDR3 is TGTGCCAGCAGCTCCCCCAAGCGGGAGGGCCTAGGGGAGACCCAGTACTTC.